Below, 24 T cell receptor beta chains from the same sample are listed, as sequenced in a study of blood T cell repertoires in COVID-19. Libraries were prepared by immunoSEQ multiplex PCR; TCRdb keeps only in-frame clonotypes and omits some of them. The sample holds a few hundred thousand clones, around 80% seen once. The specimen was peripheral blood. The receptor source for this set is a human donor in a cohort sampled during active COVID-19.

V gene TRBV18 combines with J gene TRBJ1-1; D ambiguous. This CDR3 contains 12 residues. Germline V gene sequence: CDR1 KGHSH, CDR2 LQKENI. V lost 1 base to trimming and J lost 7 bases, with 7 bases between them. CDR3 nucleotide sequence: TGTGCCAGCTCACCACGACTCAATGAAGCTTTCTTT. Protein sequence: CASSPRLNEAFF. The whole variable domain, remainder taken from reference TRBV18 and TRBJ1-1, is NAGVMQNPRHLVRRRGQEARLRCSPMKGHSHVYWYRQLPEEGLKFMVYLQKENIIDESGMPKERFSAEFPKEGPSILRIQQVVRGDSAAYFCASSPRLNEAFFGQGTRLTVV.

The chain joins TRBV2 to TRBJ2-5, with 11 bases aligning to TRBD2. V dropped 7 bases and J dropped 2; count of bases not matched to a gene: 9. Germline V CDR1 and CDR2: SNHLY, FYNNEI. The CDR3 runs 16 residues. CDR3 DNA: TGTGCCAGCAACCAAGGAGGGACTAGCGGACAAGAGACCCAGTACTTC. Protein: CASNQGGTSGQETQYF. Full variable domain (missing parts from reference TRBV2 and TRBJ2-5): EPEVTQTPSHQVTQMGQEVILRCVPISNHLYFYWYRQILGQKVEFLVSFYNNEISEKSEIFDDQFSVERPDGSNFTLKIRSTKLEDSAMYFCASNQGGTSGQETQYFGPGTRLLVL.

This chain's CDR3 is CASSPGTGEAGELFF. CDR3 coding DNA: TGTGCCAGCTCACCGGGGACAGGGGAAGCCGGGGAGCTGTTTTTT. The chain links TRBV18 to TRBJ2-2; TRBD1 matches 10 bases. V lost 3 bases, J lost 6 bases, and 4 bases stayed unmatched. This CDR3 has 15 amino acids. CDR1 and CDR2 from the germline V gene are KGHSH and LQKENI.

The V gene is TRBV6-2 or TRBV6-3, the J gene TRBJ2-5, with TRBD2 matching over 7 bases. Per the germline V gene, CDR1 is MNHEY and CDR2 is SVGEGT. This CDR3 comprises 15 residues. Trimming cost V 5 bases and J 3 bases; bases outside gene matches: 9. The CDR3, as DNA: TGTGCCAGCAGTCATCTAGCGGAGTCCAAAGAGACCCAGTACTTC. This gives the protein CASSHLAESKETQYF.

The V call is TRBV19, the J call TRBJ1-5; D might be TRBD1 (5 bases). The germline CDR1 and CDR2 sequences are LNHDA and SQIVND (reference sequence). V gave up 6 bases and J gave up 3 bases, with 6 bases separating them. This CDR3 contains 12 residues. CDR3 sequence: CASRDNNQPQHF. The CDR3, as DNA: TGTGCCAGTAGGGACAACAATCAGCCCCAGCATTTT. The full variable domain, its missing parts supplied by reference TRBV19 and TRBJ1-5, is DGGITQSPKYLFRKEGQNVTLSCEQNLNHDAMYWYRQDPGQGLRLIYYSQIVNDFQKGDIAEGYSVSREKKESFPLTVTSAQKNPTAFYLCASRDNNQPQHFGDGTRLSIL.

V gene TRBV7-9 combines with J gene TRBJ2-3; 7 nucleotides line up with TRBD2. Germline CDR1 reads SEHNR; CDR2 reads FQNEAQ (reference sequence). This CDR3 has 14 residues. Trimming cost V 5 bases and J 6 bases; bases outside gene matches: 8. CDR3 nucleotide sequence: TGTGCCAGCAGCGCAACCGGGACTATGGATACGCAGTATTTT. The encoded protein is CASSATGTMDTQYF.

The CDR3 protein is CASIGTTSYEQYF. Written as DNA, the CDR3 is TGTGCCAGCATAGGGACAACCTCCTACGAGCAGTACTTC. The chain has TRBV2 and TRBJ2-7; possibly TRBD1 for D (6 bases). The CDR3 consists of 13 residues. V lost 7 bases, J lost 0 bases, and 10 bases lay in between. The germline CDR1 and CDR2 sequences are SNHLY and FYNNEI.

V gene TRBV7-9 combines with J gene TRBJ2-1; D unclear. The V gene's germline CDR1 is SEHNR and CDR2 FQNEAQ (reference sequence). The CDR3 has 14 residues. With 5 bases removed from V and 5 bases from J, the gap between germline ends came to 13 bases. Here the CDR3 DNA reads TGTGCCAGCAGCCCCCAAGGAGCAAACAATGAGCAGTTCTTC. It encodes CASSPQGANNEQFF.

This rearrangement joins TRBV20-1 to TRBJ1-1; TRBD1 might be the D (5 bases). V shed 3 bases and J shed 0 bases, with 23 bases lying between them. The CDR3 runs 18 residues. The germline V gene encodes CDR1 DFQATT and CDR2 SNEGSKA (reference sequence). The CDR3 nucleotides are TGCAGTGCTAGTCCGAAGGCGAAGGGGCACCTCATGAACACTGAAGCTTTCTTT. Translated, it gives CSASPKAKGHLMNTEAFF.

The J gene is TRBJ1-6, the V gene TRBV3-1 (or the pseudogene TRBV3-2), with D perhaps TRBD1 (5 bases). Trimming left V 4 bases short and J 8 bases short, with 12 bases between. This CDR3 has 14 amino acids. The germline V gene encodes CDR1 LGHDT and CDR2 YNNKEL (reference sequence). The CDR3 DNA sequence: TGTGCCAGCAGCCTCCACGGGGGGGATTCACCCCTCCACTTT. Its translation is CASSLHGGDSPLHF.

The genes are TRBV6-2 or TRBV6-3 and TRBJ1-2; D gene uncertain. CDR1 and CDR2 from the germline V gene are MNHEY and SVGEGT. V was cut by 0 bases and J by 0 bases, with 11 bases left in between. The CDR3 length is 16 residues. The CDR3 nucleotides are TGTGCCAGCAGTTACTCTCCGGACGGGACTAACTATGGCTACACCTTC. Translation gives CASSYSPDGTNYGYTF.

V and J are TRBV7-8 and TRBJ2-3, with D possibly being TRBD1 (6 bases). This CDR3 has 15 amino acids. Trimming removed 4 bases from V and 4 bases from J, with 15 bases in between. Germline CDR1 SGHVS, CDR2 FQNEAQ. CDR3 coding DNA: TGTGCCAGCAGCTCGAGGAAGACAGGCGCAGATACGCAGTATTTT. It specifies CASSSRKTGADTQYF.

This chain joins TRBV24-1 and TRBJ2-2; no clear D gene. Per the germline V gene, CDR1 is KGHDR and CDR2 is SFDVKD. Trimming shortened V by 5 bases and J by 4 bases, and 7 bases separated the two germline ends. This CDR3 comprises 13 residues. CDR3 loop: CATSARVTGELFF. CDR3 nucleotides: TGTGCCACCAGTGCCCGGGTCACCGGGGAGCTGTTTTTT.

CDR3 protein: CASHSPSVVFTGELFF. For the CDR3, the DNA is TGTGCCAGCCACTCACCTTCGGTCGTCTTCACCGGGGAGCTGTTTTTT. The chain has TRBV28 and TRBJ2-2, with D unclear. V lost 8 bases and J 4 bases, leaving 20 bases between the germline ends. The CDR3 runs 16 residues. CDR1 and CDR2 (germline): MDHEN, SYDVKM.

This clone was observed once. The chain employs TRBV14 and TRBJ1-1; a possible D gene is TRBD1 (5 bases). The CDR3 contains 13 residues. The V and J ends lost 4 bases and 1 base respectively, with 7 bases between them. Per germline, CDR1 SGHDN and CDR2 FVKESK. CDR3 amino acids: CASSRDRNTEAFF. In DNA, the CDR3 is TGTGCCAGCAGCCGAGACAGGAACACTGAAGCTTTCTTT. Full variable domain (rest looked up from reference TRBV14 and TRBJ1-1): EAGVTQFPSHSVIEKGQTVTLRCDPISGHDNLYWYRRVMGKEIKFLLHFVKESKQDESGMPNNRFLAERTGGTYSTLKVQPAELEDSGVYFCASSRDRNTEAFFGQGTRLTVV.

This clone has more than one count but fewer than ten. The rearrangement uses TRBV10-3 and TRBJ2-2; a weak D match, TRBD1 (7 bases). This CDR3 is built from 14 residues. V was cut by 11 bases and J by 5 bases, with 18 bases left in between. Per germline, CDR1 ENHRY and CDR2 SYGVKD. CDR3 in DNA: TGTGCCGCTCGACAGGGTGGGGGGACCGGGGAGCTGTTTTTT. Translation gives CAARQGGGTGELFF.

The chain couples TRBV7-8 to TRBJ1-2, with D possibly matching TRBD1 (5 bases). The V end was cut by 1 base, the J end by 4 bases, with 10 bases between. The CDR3 sequence is 14 residues long. Germline V lookup: CDR1 SGHVS, CDR2 FQNEAQ. CDR3 amino acids: CASSLDRGGYGYTF. The CDR3 bases are TGTGCCAGCAGCTTAGATCGGGGGGGCTATGGCTACACCTTC.

This clone was counted once. This rearrangement joins TRBV19 to TRBJ1-1; TRBD1 is a possible D gene (6 bases). CDR3 length: 13 residues. CDR1 is LNHDA and CDR2 is SQIVND in the germline V gene (reference sequence). Trimming cost V 7 bases and J 2 bases, with 11 bases left between them. CDR3 DNA: TGTGCCAGTATAGACAGGCTAAACACTGAAGCTTTCTTT. Protein product: CASIDRLNTEAFF.

V is TRBV5-1 and J is TRBJ1-1, with a tentative D call TRBD1 (6 bases). Per the germline V gene, CDR1 is SGHRS and CDR2 is YFSETQ. V was shortened by 8 bases and J by 6 bases, with 17 bases between the two germline ends. The CDR3 length is 13 residues. CDR3 region: CARLGRGEPEAFF. The CDR3 region has the DNA TGCGCCAGATTAGGGAGGGGGGAACCTGAAGCTTTCTTT.

This chain joins TRBV7-2 and TRBJ2-7; 7 nucleotides align to TRBD1. Germline trimming cut 1 base from V and 6 bases from J; bases unmatched to any gene: 0. The CDR3 loop spans 12 amino acids. CDR1 SGHTA and CDR2 FQGNSA come from the germline V gene. The CDR3 region has the DNA TGTGCCAGCAGCTTAGGGACAGGCGAGCAGTACTTC. This codes for CASSLGTGEQYF.

The chain couples TRBV10-3 to TRBJ1-1; D is uncertain. Germline lookup yields CDR1 ENHRY and CDR2 SYGVKD. CDR3 length equals 14 residues. Trimming left V 5 bases short and J 3 bases short, with 13 bases between. CDR3 sequence: CAISPRPGDTEAFF. CDR3 bases: TGTGCCATCAGTCCCCGGCCCGGAGACACTGAAGCTTTCTTT.

J is TRBJ2-2 and V is TRBV9, with 11 bases aligning to TRBD2. Germline CDR1 is SGDLS and CDR2 is YYNGEE. The CDR3 length is 17 residues. V was pared by 3 bases and J by 10 bases, with 14 bases of the junction left unmatched. CDR3 residues: CASSDQGLAGGHEELFF. In nucleotides, the CDR3 is TGTGCCAGCAGCGACCAAGGGCTAGCGGGAGGCCACGAGGAGCTGTTTTTT.

The V and J genes are TRBV30 and TRBJ1-1, with 9 bases fitting TRBD1. The CDR3 is made up of 14 amino acids. Germline V lookup: CDR1 GTSNPN, CDR2 SVGIG (reference sequence). The ends lost 3 bases at V and 5 bases at J; junction bases unmatched: 7. In DNA form, the CDR3 reads TGTGCCTGGAGGGGACAGGGACGACGGACTGAAGCTTTCTTT. Its translation is CAWRGQGRRTEAFF.

This chain uses TRBV5-8 with TRBJ2-4, with a possible D match to TRBD2 (6 bases). This CDR3 spans 15 amino acids. Germline CDR1 reads SGHTS; CDR2 reads YDEGEE. Trimming removed 0 bases at V and 0 bases at J, with 7 bases between. In DNA, the CDR3 is TGTGCCAGCAGCTTGGCGGGGGTAGCCAAAAACATTCAGTACTTC. Translating it yields CASSLAGVAKNIQYF. Full variable domain (remainder filled in from reference TRBV5-8 and TRBJ2-4): EAGVTQSPTHLIKTRGQQATLRCSPISGHTSVYWYQQALGLGLQFLLWYDEGEERNRGNFPPRFSGRQFPNYSSELNVNALELEDSALYLCASSLAGVAKNIQYFGAGTRLSVL.